These 9 T cell receptor beta chains were sequenced from one sample in a study of blood T cell repertoires in COVID-19. The assay was immunoSEQ multiplex PCR, and TCRdb's table has in-frame clones only and misses some. This sample carries about 160,000 clones, around 80% of them seen once, and the ten largest clones take about 20%. What was sequenced was peripheral blood. The receptors derive from a woman aged 80 or over with acute or convalescent COVID-19.

This chain connects TRBV19 to TRBJ1-5, with D perhaps matching TRBD1 (5 bases). V was shortened by 3 bases and J by 6 bases, with 15 bases between the two germline ends. This CDR3 is 15 amino acids long. From germline, CDR1 is LNHDA and CDR2 SQIVND (reference sequence). As DNA, the CDR3 is TGTGCCAGTAGTATCATGGAGGGGAGAGGTCAGCCCCAGCATTTT. This encodes CASSIMEGRGQPQHF. Full variable domain (remainder filled in from reference TRBV19 and TRBJ1-5): DGGITQSPKYLFRKEGQNVTLSCEQNLNHDAMYWYRQDPGQGLRLIYYSQIVNDFQKGDIAEGYSVSREKKESFPLTVTSAQKNPTAFYLCASSIMEGRGQPQHFGDGTRLSIL.

The genes are TRBV7-9 and TRBJ1-1, with D maybe TRBD1 (5 bases). Trimming left V 7 bases short and J 2 bases short, with 14 bases between. CDR1 and CDR2 (germline): SEHNR, FQNEAQ (reference sequence). The CDR3 spans 14 residues. The CDR3 nucleotides read TGTGCCAGCACCGAACAACAGGAAAACACTGAAGCTTTCTTT. This gives the protein CASTEQQENTEAFF.

This clone was detected only once. The DNA of the CDR3 is TGTGCCAGCAGCCAAGGTTTAAGCAATCAGCCCCAGCATTTT. Its protein is CASSQGLSNQPQHF. V is TRBV3-1 (or the pseudogene TRBV3-2) and J is TRBJ1-5, with no clear D. Trimming stripped 1 base from V and 1 base from J, with 5 bases between. CDR1 and CDR2 (germline): LGHDT, YNNKEL (reference sequence). The CDR3 covers 14 residues.

The V call is TRBV5-1, the J call TRBJ2-7; 13 positions match TRBD2. V was clipped by 0 bases and J by 6 bases; unmatched bases: 3. Germline lookup yields CDR1 SGHRS and CDR2 YFSETQ. CDR3 length: 15 amino acids. In DNA form, the CDR3 reads TGCGCCAGCAGCTTGGCACTAGCGGGAGGGCGCGAGCAGTACTTC. Translating gives CASSLALAGGREQYF.

This chain's CDR3 is CASSLGRSSYEQYF. In DNA, the CDR3 is TGTGCCAGCAGTTTAGGTAGGAGCTCCTACGAGCAGTACTTC. The chain has TRBV27 and TRBJ2-7; D not certain. V was pared by 2 bases and J by 0 bases, with 8 bases between. Germline values: CDR1 MNHEY, CDR2 SMNVEV (reference sequence). The CDR3 covers 14 residues.

The J gene is TRBJ2-6, the V gene TRBV2, with D possibly TRBD2 on 6 matching bases. The germline gives CDR1 SNHLY, CDR2 FYNNEI. This CDR3 is built from 17 residues. V lost 5 bases and J lost 2, with 16 bases in between. DNA of the CDR3: TGTGCCAGCAGTCAAGAGAGGGGACTGGCTGGGGCCAACGTCCTGACTTTC. Its protein product is CASSQERGLAGANVLTF.

This chain links TRBV19 with TRBJ2-3, with D hard to call. Trimming pared 6 bases from V and 4 bases from J, leaving 14 bases between. Germline CDR1 reads LNHDA; CDR2 reads SQIVND (reference sequence). The CDR3 sequence is 14 residues long. DNA of the CDR3: TGTGCCAGTAGGCCAGGATGGGTAGCAGATACGCAGTATTTT. It yields the protein CASRPGWVADTQYF.

This chain joins TRBV9 and TRBJ1-1, with D hard to call. Trimming removed 0 bases from V and 1 base from J, with 7 bases in between. The V gene's germline CDR1 is SGDLS and CDR2 YYNGEE. CDR3 size: 14 residues. DNA for the CDR3: TGTGCCAGCAGCGTAGTTCTCTGGAACACTGAAGCTTTCTTT. It is translated as CASSVVLWNTEAFF.

This clone has just one count. V is TRBV12-2 and J is TRBJ2-4; the D call of TRBD1 is as the table states it, not checked on the DNA. TRBV12-2 constitutes a pseudogene. The CDR3 spans 15 residues. CDR3 DNA sequence: TGTGCAAGCCGCCCGTCGGGGACACCCAAAAACATTCAGTACTTC. Amino acid sequence: CASRPSGTPKNIQYF.